The sequence of this T cell receptor (beta chain) was determined in a study of cytotoxic CD8 clonotypes in ibrutinib-treated CLL (dated by TCRdb to the early 2020s). In terms of the full investigation: In this cohort, more than 14 patients were treatment-naive and approximately ten were relapsed/refractory, while under 18 had unmutated IGHV. Partial responses were observed in 24 patients and complete responses in 2; after a median follow-up of around 68 months, remission was maintained in approximately 14 patients and progression was observed in some 12. Response samples were taken after a median of around 13 months on treatment, ranging from 6 to 36 months. On average, each sample yielded approximately 250,000 productive templates and 94,082 productive rearrangements. Of the approximately 86 people in the trial, about two dozen had longitudinal samples available. Cryopreserved peripheral blood mononuclear cells were obtained before treatment, at response, and at either sustained remission or disease progression. Every remission and progressive disease sample was obtained while ibrutinib was still being received by the patients. What the work shows at the level of the full study, not this receptor alone: Clonality rose at ibrutinib response, remained stable during sustained remission, and dropped back toward baseline at progression. At baseline, clonality was higher than in age-matched healthy donors and showed a strong correlation with circulating CD8+ T-cell counts. Public clonotypes were rare and either contracted or stayed stable during treatment, and the rise in clonality at ibrutinib response reflected the expansion of private clonotypes. Lymph node repertoires were not examined, and the timing of sampling was not matched between patients in sustained remission and those whose disease progressed.

The intended sense of this specimen's time point label: around 25 months on ibrutinib. For TCR beta library preparation, around 2 micrograms of genomic DNA were isolated from cryopreserved PBMCs. Longitudinal blood samples from CLL patients on ibrutinib monotherapy underwent high-throughput TCR beta sequencing. Patients were enrolled in a phase 2 open-label single-center ibrutinib monotherapy trial. With respect to this clone: It has no known antigen specificity. No much larger clone exists at a distance of one base, and base qualities are not known.

Each clonotype received, on average, 10x coverage in deep resolution sequencing performed on a MiSeq, where the target depth lay between 1 in 1 million and 1 in 200,000 T cells. TCR beta libraries were generated with the immunoSEQ hsTCRB Kit. The published analysis was carried out like this. Data were analyzed with ImmunoSEQ Data Assistant and ImmunoSEQ Analyzer, with V, D and J genes assigned per IMGT definitions. Clonality, which ranges from 0 to 1, was calculated as one minus the normalized Shannon entropy of productive rearrangement frequencies. Only overrepresented clonotypes making up at least 0.05% of each patient's repertoire were included in the public clonotype analysis. Approximately 13 age-matched healthy donor repertoires from immuneACCESS served as clonality controls. TCRdb carries this immuneACCESS record with in-frame sequences only. Its versions omit some clonotypes, under half of them owing to an unresolved V gene in the studies checked, with the rest unexplained. The DNA was the basis for D and trimming; V, J and clone size are from that table. The sample includes approximately 200,000 clones, with over 60% observed a single time. About an eighth of the sample goes to the ten largest clones.

The sequenced sample was PBMCs, obtained after 24 months of ibrutinib treatment. The clonotype comes from a human donor with chronic lymphocytic leukemia.

The DNA sequence is TGCGCCAGCAGCCAAGATGTACCGGGACAGATGTCAACTAATGAAAAACTGTTTTTT. Its translation reads: CASSQDVPGQMSTNEKLFF. The chain couples TRBV4-3 to TRBJ1-4, with 7 middle bases fitting TRBD1. From cysteine to phenylalanine, the CDR3 is 19 amino acids long. Of the read, only the CDR3 DNA is kept; its 57 bases are in frame from base 1. According to the germline V gene, CDR1 reads LGHNA and CDR2 reads YSLEER. Clipping removes 0 bases from V and 0 bases from J, with 10 as the unmatched junction base count.